These 9 T cell receptor beta chains were all obtained from the same sample, sequenced in a study of cytomegalovirus exposure and HLA in healthy donors. The primer mix had 60 Vbeta and 13 Jbeta primers. The repertoire was sequenced with immunoSEQ multiplex PCR; TCRdb's copy has only in-frame clones and lacks some. Found here are more than 75,000 clones, roughly three quarters of them singletons; the top ten hold roughly 15%. The sequenced material came from PBMCs. These receptors all stem from a woman between 40 and 55 years old in good health and CMV-seropositive.

This chain joins TRBV30 and TRBJ2-7, with D unresolved. The CDR3 runs to 14 residues. Germline values: CDR1 GTSNPN, CDR2 SVGIG (reference sequence). Trimming cost V 0 bases and J 2 bases, with 11 bases left between them. This chain's CDR3 is CAWSVLPMTYEQYF. CDR3 bases: TGTGCCTGGAGTGTACTTCCTATGACCTACGAGCAGTACTTC.

The gene calls are TRBV14 and TRBJ2-7; 10 bases line up with TRBD1. Trimming removed 3 bases from V and 6 bases from J; junction bases left unmatched: 11. The germline V gene encodes CDR1 SGHDN and CDR2 FVKESK. The CDR3 is 16 amino acids. The CDR3 region is CASSHYRDRGALEQYF. CDR3 sequence (DNA): TGTGCCAGCAGCCACTACCGGGACAGGGGAGCCCTCGAGCAGTACTTC.

This clone has more than one count but fewer than ten. The chain couples TRBV11-2 to TRBJ1-1, with TRBD1 matching over 7 bases. Unmatched junction bases numbered 2, after V lost 2 bases and J lost 2 bases. There are 14 residues in the CDR3. Germline V gene data show CDR1 as SGHAT and CDR2 as FQNNGV. CDR3 nucleotides: TGTGCCAGCAGCTTACGACAGGGAAACACTGAAGCTTTCTTT. As protein: CASSLRQGNTEAFF.

The J gene is TRBJ2-5, the V gene TRBV29-1; 7 bases are a match to TRBD1. Germline-derived CDR1 and CDR2 are SQVTM and ANQGSEA. The ends lost 0 bases at V and 3 bases at J; junction bases unmatched: 7. The CDR3 runs to 15 residues. DNA for the CDR3: TGCAGCGTTGAAGACCACAGGGGCCCAGAAGAGACCCAGTACTTC. It translates to CSVEDHRGPEETQYF.

The chain employs TRBV7-3 and TRBJ2-1; TRBD2 matches at 7 bases. The CDR3 is made up of 15 amino acids. V lost 1 base and J lost 3; bases outside the gene matches: 3. CDR1 is SGHTA and CDR2 is FQGTGA in the germline V gene. The CDR3 loop is CASSLRASGYNEQFF. The CDR3 DNA follows: TGTGCCAGCAGCTTAAGGGCTAGCGGCTACAATGAGCAGTTCTTC.

The chain combines TRBV18 with TRBJ1-4; 7 bases agree with TRBD1. Trimming removed 0 bases from V and 4 bases from J; junction bases left unmatched: 5. The CDR3 length is 16 residues. CDR1 and CDR2 from the germline V gene are KGHSH and LQKENI. The CDR3 coding sequence is TGTGCCAGCTCACCACCTGGGACAGCCGATAATGAAAAACTGTTTTTT. Amino acids: CASSPPGTADNEKLFF.

V is TRBV15 and J is TRBJ1-2; D gene ambiguous. This CDR3 contains 17 residues. Germline lookup yields CDR1 LNHNV and CDR2 YYDKDF (reference sequence). Trimming pared 8 bases from V and 3 bases from J, leaving 25 bases between. The CDR3 coding sequence is TGTGCCACCCACTGGGGAGGCAGCGGTCCGAGGGACTATGGCTACACCTTC. Encoded protein: CATHWGGSGPRDYGYTF. Complete variable domain (other parts from reference TRBV15 and TRBJ1-2): DAMVIQNPRYQVTQFGKPVTLSCSQTLNHNVMYWYQQKSSQAPKLLFHYYDKDFNNEADTPDNFQSRRPNTSFCFLDIRSPGLGDTAMYLCATHWGGSGPRDYGYTFGSGTRLTVV.

In this sample, this clone turned up once. The V gene is TRBV20-1, the J gene TRBJ1-1; TRBD1 matches 7 bases. V shed 6 bases and J 10 bases; nucleotides not matched to a gene: 8. CDR1 is DFQATT and CDR2 is SNEGSKA in the germline V gene (reference sequence). The CDR3 sequence is 11 residues long. The CDR3 here is CSARDSGGAFF. CDR3 DNA: TGCAGTGCGCGGGACAGCGGGGGAGCTTTCTTT.

The chain links TRBV25-1 to TRBJ2-1, with D perhaps matching TRBD1 (6 bases). CDR3 length: 16 amino acids. Trimming removed 8 bases from V and 5 bases from J, with 22 bases in between. In germline, CDR1 is MGHDK, CDR2 SYGVNS. The CDR3 is CASANVQGRVNNEQFF. The CDR3 DNA reads as TGTGCCAGCGCGAATGTACAGGGTCGTGTAAACAATGAGCAGTTCTTC.